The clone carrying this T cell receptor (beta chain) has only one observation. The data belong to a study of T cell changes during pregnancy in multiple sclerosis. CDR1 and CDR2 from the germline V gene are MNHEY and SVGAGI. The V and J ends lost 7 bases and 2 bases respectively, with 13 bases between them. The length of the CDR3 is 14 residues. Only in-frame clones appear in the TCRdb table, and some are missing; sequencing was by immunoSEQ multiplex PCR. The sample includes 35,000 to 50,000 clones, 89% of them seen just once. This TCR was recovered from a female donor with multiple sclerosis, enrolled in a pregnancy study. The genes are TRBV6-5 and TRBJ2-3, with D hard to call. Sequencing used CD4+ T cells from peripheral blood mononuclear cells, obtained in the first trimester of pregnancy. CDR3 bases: TGTGCCAGCACCCCCGACGGGTTCACAGATACGCAGTATTTT. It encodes CASTPDGFTDTQYF.